These T cell receptor beta chains were read from a single sample in a study of T cell repertoires and HLA-DP antigens. For these TCRs, the target antigens are not known. This table comes from immunoSEQ multiplex PCR, and its TCRdb copy is limited to in-frame clones, with some not included. This sample carries roughly 70,000 clones, around three quarters of them seen once, and the ten largest clones take roughly 1.6%. Specimen: CD4+ T cells from PBMCs. Receptor source: a man between 60 and 75 years old in good health and CMV-seronegative. Both conserved end residues are part of each CDR3. Each record gives: V gene, J gene, CDR3 protein.

V: TRBV9
J: TRBJ2-6
CDR3: CASSVRTGGASGANVLTF

V: TRBV6-4
J: TRBJ1-3
CDR3: CASSDGTAKYF

V: TRBV14
J: TRBJ2-7
CDR3: CASSQGGWLSYEQYF

V: TRBV5-1
J: TRBJ2-5
CDR3: CASSLGQVETQYF

V: TRBV6-5
J: TRBJ1-4
CDR3: CASSGRITNEKLFF

V: TRBV23-1
J: TRBJ1-5
CDR3: CASSQTGGRPQHF

V: TRBV11-2
J: TRBJ2-1
CDR3: CASSLREGRGDEQFF

V: TRBV28
J: TRBJ1-6
CDR3: CATDIGAGVVSSPLHF

V: TRBV7-6
J: TRBJ2-5
CDR3: CASSLGRIQETQYF

V: TRBV27
J: TRBJ2-2
CDR3: CASRGDRVMSGELFF

V: TRBV7-2
J: TRBJ1-2
CDR3: CASSSPDRRRDGYTF

V: TRBV5-1
J: TRBJ2-6
CDR3: CASSLIVPGASGANVLTF

V: TRBV9
J: TRBJ2-1
CDR3: CASSVAGRPLNEQFF

V: TRBV5-4
J: TRBJ2-5
CDR3: CASSLSVETQYF

V: TRBV10-2
J: TRBJ2-7
CDR3: CASSASVGGYEQYF

V: TRBV7-2
J: TRBJ2-7
CDR3: CASSLAEGLGEQYF

V: TRBV5-5
J: TRBJ2-7
CDR3: CASSLAPSGGAVDF

V: TRBV4-3
J: TRBJ1-3
CDR3: CASSQDPRQGAGNTIYF

V: TRBV5-6
J: TRBJ2-7
CDR3: CASSFSVGDRPYEQYF

V: TRBV10-3
J: TRBJ2-1
CDR3: CAIREGGRDEQFF

V: TRBV21-1
J: TRBJ2-4
CDR3: CASSKVIRVKNIQYF

V: TRBV5-1
J: TRBJ2-5
CDR3: CASSLGARAGEGETQYF

V: TRBV19
J: TRBJ1-5
CDR3: CASSEGLNQPQHF

V: TRBV15
J: TRBJ1-2
CDR3: CATSRARGQNYGYTF

V: TRBV7-2
J: TRBJ2-1
CDR3: CASSIDRGSSYNEQFF

V: TRBV6-5
J: TRBJ1-2
CDR3: CASSQGYSIYGYTF

V: TRBV5-1
J: TRBJ2-3
CDR3: CASSFGQGATDTQYF

V: TRBV19
J: TRBJ1-5
CDR3: CASSRTRGSNQPQHF

V: TRBV21-1
J: TRBJ2-7
CDR3: CASSDHRSGVYEQYF

V: TRBV27
J: TRBJ1-2
CDR3: CAGSPGGFYGYTF

V: TRBV7-9
J: TRBJ2-3
CDR3: CASSLVFAGVTDTQYF

V: TRBV6-1
J: TRBJ2-3
CDR3: CAIEETGARDTQYF

V: TRBV6-6
J: TRBJ1-4
CDR3: CASSSPDRTLYF

V: TRBV5-4
J: TRBJ2-5
CDR3: CASSRGLAGEQETQYF

V: TRBV2
J: TRBJ1-2
CDR3: CASSDRDRDISRNYGYTF

V: TRBV19
J: TRBJ1-1
CDR3: CASRDRVWAEAFF

V: TRBV7-6
J: TRBJ2-1
CDR3: CASSTGRYNEQFF

V: TRBV11-2
J: TRBJ1-1
CDR3: CASSLERGMTEAFF

V: TRBV10-2
J: TRBJ2-5
CDR3: CASSEKGARRTQETQYF

V: TRBV19
J: TRBJ2-2
CDR3: CASSIRQTDTGELFF

V: TRBV19
J: TRBJ1-3
CDR3: CAAMGQHSGNTIYF

V: TRBV9
J: TRBJ2-2
CDR3: CASSVQNTGELFF

V: TRBV6-1
J: TRBJ2-5
CDR3: CASSIQAQETQYF

V: TRBV28
J: TRBJ2-7
CDR3: CASSLAGRRYEQYF

V: TRBV10-3
J: TRBJ1-5
CDR3: CAISGTGRNQPQHF

V: TRBV2
J: TRBJ2-7
CDR3: CASSGTGYSYEQYF

V: TRBV27
J: TRBJ2-3
CDR3: CASGQFRQGGFSTDTQYF

V: TRBV30
J: TRBJ2-7
CDR3: CAWSSGIWYEQYF

V: TRBV4-1
J: TRBJ2-1
CDR3: CASSPRRAGGRDEQFF

V: TRBV18
J: TRBJ2-5
CDR3: CASSPRRGETQYF

V: TRBV11-2
J: TRBJ2-3
CDR3: CASSLDRLDTQYF

V: TRBV4-3
J: TRBJ2-3
CDR3: CASSPTGGRADTQYF

V: TRBV19
J: TRBJ1-5
CDR3: CASTGTGVSHSNQPQHF

V: TRBV27
J: TRBJ1-1
CDR3: CASSLRRGNTEAFF

V: TRBV7-3
J: TRBJ1-5
CDR3: CASSIRGQPQHF